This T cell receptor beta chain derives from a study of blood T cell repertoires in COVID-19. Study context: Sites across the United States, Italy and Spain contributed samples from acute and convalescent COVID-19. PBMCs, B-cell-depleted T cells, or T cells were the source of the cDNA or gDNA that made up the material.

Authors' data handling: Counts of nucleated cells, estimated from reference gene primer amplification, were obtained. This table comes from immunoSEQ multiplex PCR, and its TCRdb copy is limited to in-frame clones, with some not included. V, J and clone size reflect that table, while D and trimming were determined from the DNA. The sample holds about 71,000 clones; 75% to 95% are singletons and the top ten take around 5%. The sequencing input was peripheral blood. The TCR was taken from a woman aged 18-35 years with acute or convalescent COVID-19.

CDR3 DNA: TGTGCCAGCAGCTTAGGAAGCGGGAGATCATACAATGAGCAGTTCTTC. Protein sequence: CASSLGSGRSYNEQFF. This chain uses TRBV7-2 with TRBJ2-1; 8 nucleotides line up with TRBD2. Germline assignment: CDR1 SGHTA and CDR2 FQGNSA. V dropped 1 base and J dropped 4; count of bases not matched to a gene: 6. This CDR3 is built from 16 residues.